This T cell receptor (beta chain) was found in a study of T cell repertoires in aging, cancer and after chemotherapy. Study-wide background: Over several months to years, re-sampled healthy donor repertoires clearly shared clones.

Study results and caveats: Rebound thymic output was suggested by rising median generation probability during chemotherapy in each cancer cohort. Age-matched healthy donors had significantly more diverse, less clonal blood TCR repertoires than untreated cancer patients.

In its sample, this clonotype was seen a few times. Its antigen remains unidentified. Multiplex touch-down PCR with TRB-A/B primers amplified rearranged V-D-J TRB sequences. In TCRdb, the multiplex PCR reads were re-called with MiXCR into one record per CDR3 protein. The sample contains thousands of distinct CDR3 sequences, roughly 24% of which appear only once. Germline V gene sequence: CDR1 LGHNA, CDR2 YSLEER. The V end was cut by 3 bases, the J end by 8 bases, with 15 bases between. CDR3 length: 14 amino acids. Peripheral blood genomic DNA, not sorted cells or RNA, was the template. V and J are TRBV4-3 and TRBJ2-3; no firm D call. This receptor was taken from a human donor in good health. Sequenced: blood. The CDR3 DNA reads as TGCGCCAGCAGCCAGGAAAGGGTGATGGGTACGCAGTATTTT. Amino acids: CASSQERVMGTQYF.